This T cell receptor beta chain emerged from a study of blood T cells in healthy people across ages. Whole-study results and caveats: No conclusive comparison of naive versus antigen-experienced cells was possible with unsorted PBMCs. Whereas aged donors had fewer naive CD4+ cells, long-lived donors had more of them and higher diversity.

This clonotype came up a few times. Its antigen is not known. Germline V gene lookup returns CDR1 SGHDT and CDR2 YYEEEE. V lost 4 bases, J lost 2 bases, and 16 bases lay in between. The CDR3 covers 16 residues. A J-beta primer mix and a sample-barcoded 5' primer were used in a second PCR of about 7 to 11 cycles. TCRdb used MiXCR to reprocess the 5' RACE reads, holding one entry per CDR3 protein. This sample carries 1.5 million to 2 million distinct CDR3 sequences, 28% of them seen once, and the ten largest clones take 7.7%. This clonotype originated in a woman aged 25 to 39 in good health. The sample consisted of blood. The chain carries TRBV5-6 and TRBJ2-4; D perhaps matches TRBD2 (7 bases). CDR3 loop: CASSHTGGATKNIQYF. DNA for the CDR3: TGTGCCAGCAGCCATACGGGGGGCGCGACCAAAAACATTCAGTACTTC.